The 8 T cell receptor beta chains below all came from one sample that was sequenced in a study of shared clonotypes between healthy human individuals. Clones were read by immunoSEQ multiplex PCR, and TCRdb kept only the in-frame ones, dropping some. The table has about 2.3 million clones, about nine tenths seen once. The sequencing input was naive CD4+ T cells from PBMCs. As for subset: CD45RA+ positively selected. These receptors came from a man younger than 30 in good health. Some clones in this sample may be carry-over from other donors' samples.

The chain uses TRBV15 and TRBJ2-3, with D hard to call. The germline gives CDR1 LNHNV, CDR2 YYDKDF (reference sequence). With 0 bases removed from V and 5 bases from J, the gap between germline ends came to 12 bases. The CDR3 sequence is 15 residues long. The CDR3 DNA reads as TGTGCCACCAGCAGAGATCTCACGGCTGGAGATACGCAGTATTTT. It specifies CATSRDLTAGDTQYF.

The chain is built from TRBV6-4 and TRBJ1-5; a possible D gene is TRBD1 (6 bases). The V end was cut by 5 bases, the J end by 1 base, with 24 bases between. CDR3 size: 19 residues. Germline CDR1 and CDR2: MRHNA and SNTAGT. The CDR3 sequence is CASSSLPGHQNLSNQPQHF. CDR3 DNA: TGTGCCAGCAGTTCTCTCCCGGGACACCAGAACCTAAGCAATCAGCCCCAGCATTTT.

This clone appeared once. The same CDR3 can be traced to other DNA sequences in this sample. This chain connects TRBV5-1 to TRBJ1-1; D not resolved. Germline CDR1 is SGHRS and CDR2 is YFSETQ. The CDR3 runs 13 residues. Trimming removed 2 bases from V and 2 bases from J, with 7 bases in between. CDR3: CASSLSQNTEAFF. The CDR3 DNA follows: TGCGCCAGCAGCTTAAGCCAAAACACTGAAGCTTTCTTT.

V is TRBV7-8 and J is TRBJ2-2; tentatively, D is TRBD2 (6 bases). The V end lost 1 base, the J end lost 5 bases, and 11 bases lay between the germline ends. Per the germline V gene, CDR1 is SGHVS and CDR2 is FQNEAQ. This CDR3 region has 15 residues. Here the CDR3 reads CASSLVRTKTGELFF. Here the CDR3 DNA reads TGTGCCAGCAGCTTAGTAAGGACTAAGACCGGGGAGCTGTTTTTT.

The gene calls are TRBV9 and TRBJ2-1; 9 bases fit TRBD1. The CDR3 contains 15 residues. Germline CDR1 is SGDLS and CDR2 is YYNGEE. The V segment lost 3 bases and the J segment 1 base; nucleotides outside the gene matches: 2. The chain's CDR3 is CASSADRGSYNEQFF. CDR3 sequence (DNA): TGTGCCAGCAGCGCAGACAGGGGGTCCTACAATGAGCAGTTCTTC.

The V and J genes are TRBV7-3 and TRBJ2-2; TRBD1 or TRBD2 may be the D gene (5 bases each). From germline, CDR1 is SGHTA and CDR2 FQGTGA. The CDR3 sequence is 17 residues long. Trimming cost V 0 bases and J 1 base, with 12 bases left between them. The CDR3 nucleotides read TGTGCCAGCAGCTTAACGTCGGGGACCTTGAACACCGGGGAGCTGTTTTTT. Amino acid sequence: CASSLTSGTLNTGELFF.

This chain joins TRBV5-1 and TRBJ2-3; tentatively, D is TRBD2 (6 bases). Trimming stripped 4 bases from V and 5 bases from J, with 17 bases between. Germline V gene data show CDR1 as SGHRS and CDR2 as YFSETQ. This CDR3 has 15 amino acids. CDR3 protein: CASSPVGGPLDTQYF. CDR3 sequence (DNA): TGCGCCAGCAGCCCGGTGGGAGGTCCGTTAGATACGCAGTATTTT.

The sample holds a few counts of this clone. This chain connects TRBV9 to TRBJ2-7, with D unclear. Trimming removed 0 bases from V and 2 bases from J, with 6 bases in between. The CDR3 runs to 13 residues. The germline V gene has CDR1 SGDLS and CDR2 YYNGEE. The DNA for the CDR3 is TGTGCCAGCAGCGTAGGTACAGCCTACGAGCAGTACTTC. Protein: CASSVGTAYEQYF.